The 10 T cell receptor beta chains given below trace back to one sample, sequenced in a study of molecular identifiers for immune sequencing clone quantification. TCRdb recomputed calls from the PCR reads with MiXCR, one row per CDR3 protein. The sample consists of 10,000 or so distinct CDR3 sequences, approximately 15% of them appearing once. Sequencing used naive CD8+ T cells from blood, with Jurkat cell RNA spiked in. Subset here: FACS-sorted CD8+CD4-CCR7+CD45RA+ naive T cells. Receptors originate from a human donor in good health. Some libraries in this study had Jurkat cell RNA spiked in.

This clonotype was seen repeatedly, ten times or more. The gene calls are TRBV20-1 and TRBJ2-7; D is uncertain. Between the trimmed V and J ends, which lost 6 bases and 5 bases, there was a span of 26 bases. Germline CDR1 reads DFQATT; CDR2 reads SNEGSKA (reference sequence). The CDR3 loop spans 16 amino acids. The CDR3 nucleotides read TGCAGTGCGAGACCCATTTGGGCCGACTCCCTCGACGAGCAGTACTTC. This translates into CSARPIWADSLDEQYF.

This clonotype was recorded a few times. One base away lies a much larger clone, so this may be a sequencing read error. This rearrangement joins TRBV29-1 to TRBJ2-2; D gene unclear. This CDR3 is built from 12 residues. Trimming cost V 3 bases and J 9 bases, with 11 bases left between them. The germline V gene has CDR1 SQVTM and CDR2 ANQGSEA. The CDR3: CSVESGLRELFF. As DNA, the CDR3 is TGCAGCGTTGAGAGTGGTTTGAGGGAGCTGTTTTTT.

This clonotype has a count of ten or more. The gene calls are TRBV5-1 and TRBJ2-1, with 10 nucleotides matching TRBD2. With 4 bases clipped from V and 7 bases from J, the junction kept 8 bases outside the gene matches. The length of the CDR3 is 15 residues. The germline V gene has CDR1 SGHRS and CDR2 YFSETQ. Here the CDR3 reads CASSEGLASGNEQFF. The CDR3 DNA reads TGCGCCAGCAGCGAGGGACTAGCGTCTGGGAATGAGCAGTTCTTC. The whole variable domain, remainder taken from reference TRBV5-1 and TRBJ2-1, is KAGVTQTPRYLIKTRGQQVTLSCSPISGHRSVSWYQQTPGQGLQFLFEYFSETQRNKGNFPGRFSGRQFSNSRSEMNVSTLELGDSALYLCASSEGLASGNEQFFGPGTRLTVL.

In its sample, this clonotype is medium-sized. V and J are TRBV6-5 and TRBJ2-1; D not resolved. The CDR3 is made up of 13 amino acids. With 3 bases removed from V and 7 bases from J, the gap between germline ends came to 10 bases. The germline V gene encodes CDR1 MNHEY and CDR2 SVGAGI. This CDR3 is CASSYGFGNEQFF. CDR3 DNA: TGTGCCAGCAGTTATGGGTTTGGAAATGAGCAGTTCTTC.

Note on this clonotype: Sequence at one end of the junction differs from germline and may be a read error. The gene calls are TRBV2 and TRBJ2-1; 16 nucleotides align to TRBD2. Per germline, CDR1 SNHLY and CDR2 FYNNEI. There are 15 residues in the CDR3. CDR3 amino acids: CASRGLAGGPGEQLF. The CDR3 DNA sequence: TGTGCCAGCAGGGGACTAGCGGGAGGGCCGGGTGAGCAGCTCTTC.

This clonotype is medium-sized. This sequence joins TRBV4-1 and TRBJ2-5; no reliable D call. V shed 1 base and J shed 5 bases, with 14 bases lying between them. This CDR3 has 15 residues. CDR1 and CDR2 (germline): MGHRA, YSYEKL. In nucleotides, the CDR3 is TGCGCCAGCAGCCAAGGCGTCCCGGGTGAGGAGACCCAGTACTTC. Its translation: CASSQGVPGEETQYF.

The table lists this clonotype with many counts. The rearrangement uses TRBV6-5 and TRBJ1-5, with a possible D match to TRBD1 (5 bases). CDR1 and CDR2 from the germline V gene are MNHEY and SVGAGI. The germline V and J ends were trimmed by 5 bases and 3 bases, with 23 bases remaining between them. This CDR3 contains 18 residues. Here the CDR3 DNA reads TGTGCCAGCAGTCAAGGAGGGACCCCGAGAGGTTCCAATCAGCCCCAGCATTTT. Amino acid sequence: CASSQGGTPRGSNQPQHF.

Within the sample, this clonotype is medium-sized (0.01 to 0.1%). The J gene is TRBJ2-5, the V gene TRBV7-9; no firm D call. Germline values: CDR1 SEHNR, CDR2 FQNEAQ (reference sequence). The CDR3 extends over 15 amino acids. With 1 base removed from V and 0 bases from J, the gap between germline ends came to 9 bases. Written as DNA, the CDR3 is TGTGCCAGCAGCTTAGGATCAGGTTACCAAGAGACCCAGTACTTC. Encoded protein: CASSLGSGYQETQYF.

In its sample, this clonotype was seen many times. This chain connects TRBV6-6 to TRBJ2-3; TRBD2 aligns across 7 bases. There are 14 residues in the CDR3. V was pared by 8 bases and J by 6 bases, with 11 bases of the junction left unmatched. CDR1 and CDR2 (germline): MNHNY, SVGAGI (reference sequence). DNA of the CDR3: TGTGCCAGCGAATTTGGGGGAGCGGGGGATACGCAGTATTTT. This gives the protein CASEFGGAGDTQYF.

This clonotype was counted many times. The genes are TRBV27 and TRBJ2-7; 8 bases are a match to TRBD2. Germline CDR1 MNHEY, CDR2 SMNVEV (reference sequence). The CDR3 covers 14 residues. V gave up 3 bases and J gave up 4 bases; unmatched junction bases: 5. The CDR3 coding sequence is TGTGCCAGCAGTTTCCGGGGACTAGAGTACGAGCAGTACTTC. Residues: CASSFRGLEYEQYF.